This T cell receptor beta chain was sequenced in a study of blood T cells in healthy people across ages. Germline CDR1 and CDR2: SGHRS and YFSETQ. This CDR3 is 14 amino acids long. The V end lost 2 bases, the J end lost 3 bases, and 12 bases lay between the germline ends. This clonotype was seen repeatedly, ten times or more. Together with a sample-barcoded 5' primer, a J-beta primer mix was included in a second PCR lasting about 6 to 11 cycles. TCRdb redid the calling of the 5' RACE reads with MiXCR, one entry per CDR3 protein. The sample contains about 1.4 million distinct CDR3 sequences, roughly 60% of which appear only once.

Sequencing input: blood. The chain joins TRBV5-1 to TRBJ2-7, with D unclear. The clonotype originates from a man between 18 and 29 years old in good health. This CDR3 reads CASSLTNFFYEQYF. CDR3 in DNA: TGCGCCAGCAGCTTAACTAATTTTTTCTACGAGCAGTACTTC.